Following are 14 T cell receptor beta chains from one sample sequenced in a study of T-cell memory formation after mild COVID-19. TCRdb passed the 5' RACE reads through MiXCR, listing each CDR3 protein once. Here the sample spans roughly 400,000 distinct CDR3 sequences, 20% to 25% being singletons. Sequences were obtained from PBMCs or a T cell subset sorted from them (not recorded which). These receptors were obtained from an adult woman who had mild COVID-19 (a few samples of this study predate the infection). Cell type and time point are not known.

This clonotype has more than one count but fewer than ten. The rearrangement links TRBV25-1 to TRBJ1-3; a weak D match, TRBD1 (6 bases). In germline, CDR1 is MGHDK, CDR2 SYGVNS. The CDR3 consists of 16 residues. With 2 bases removed from V and 2 bases from J, the gap between germline ends came to 13 bases. The CDR3 DNA sequence: TGTGCCAGCAGTGAAGACCAGGGGATCGCTGGAAACACCATATATTTT. The encoded protein is CASSEDQGIAGNTIYF. Full variable domain (outside the CDR3, taken from reference TRBV25-1 and TRBJ1-3): EADIYQTPRYLVIGTGKKITLECSQTMGHDKMYWYQQDPGMELHLIHYSYGVNSTEKGDLSSESTVSRIRTEHFPLTLESARPSHTSQYLCASSEDQGIAGNTIYFGEGSWLTVV.

This clonotype showed up just a few times. This sequence joins TRBV6-2 or TRBV6-3 and TRBJ1-6, with D possibly matching TRBD1 (6 bases). In germline, CDR1 is MNHEY, CDR2 SVGEGT. V lost 7 bases and J 9 bases, leaving 16 bases between the germline ends. This CDR3 region has 14 residues. CDR3 sequence (DNA): TGTGCCAGCAAAACCGGGACACCGATTTCACCCCTCCACTTT. This sequence encodes CASKTGTPISPLHF.

The chain joins TRBV14 to TRBJ2-2; weak D call: TRBD1 (5 bases). Deletions cut 2 bases from V and 4 bases from J, with 14 bases between. Germline V gives CDR1 SGHDN, CDR2 FVKESK. CDR3 length equals 16 residues. In DNA form, the CDR3 reads TGTGCCAGCAGCCAACATCCAGGGTTGGGCACCGGGGAGCTGTTTTTT. Translation: CASSQHPGLGTGELFF.

The chain joins TRBV20-1 to TRBJ2-3; TRBD2 is a possible D gene (5 bases). This CDR3 has 11 residues. Germline values: CDR1 DFQATT, CDR2 SNEGSKA (reference sequence). The V gene lost 5 bases and the J gene lost 3 bases, with 6 bases spanning the gap. CDR3 sequence: CSAWETDTQYF. The DNA of the CDR3 is TGCAGTGCTTGGGAGACAGATACGCAGTATTTT.

The chain has TRBV11-2 and TRBJ1-2, with D uncertain. Per the germline V gene, CDR1 is SGHAT and CDR2 is FQNNGV. With 4 bases removed from V and 4 bases from J, the gap between germline ends came to 16 bases. The CDR3 runs to 15 residues. In nucleotides, the CDR3 is TGTGCCAGCAGCTCCCCTAGCACCAAAGTCTATGGCTACACCTTC. Protein product: CASSSPSTKVYGYTF.

This clonotype was picked up a small number of times. The chain has TRBV3-1 and TRBJ1-1, with D perhaps matching TRBD1 (5 bases). Germline V gene sequence: CDR1 LGHDT, CDR2 YNNKEL (reference sequence). V lost 3 bases, J lost 1 base, and 9 bases lay in between. This CDR3 region has 14 residues. The CDR3 DNA reads as TGTGCCAGCAGCCACTCAGGGCGGAACACTGAAGCTTTCTTT. Translated: CASSHSGRNTEAFF. Full variable domain (missing parts from reference TRBV3-1 and TRBJ1-1): DTAVSQTPKYLVTQMGNDKSIKCEQNLGHDTMYWYKQDSKKFLKIMFSYNNKELIINETVPNRFSPKSPDKAHLNLHINSLELGDSAVYFCASSHSGRNTEAFFGQGTRLTVV.

This clonotype was counted ten times or more. The rearrangement joins TRBV20-1 to TRBJ2-3, with 8 bases that match TRBD2. Germline V gene sequence: CDR1 DFQATT, CDR2 SNEGSKA (reference sequence). The CDR3 has 13 amino acids. The junction had 5 bases not matched to a gene; V was cut back by 7 bases and J by 2 bases. The CDR3 loop reads CSGAAGVTDTQYF. In DNA, the CDR3 is TGCAGTGGAGCAGCGGGGGTCACAGATACGCAGTATTTT.

This clonotype was observed a handful of times. V gene TRBV5-1 combines with J gene TRBJ1-5; 9 positions agree with TRBD1. The CDR3 is made up of 15 amino acids. J gave up 5 bases and V 0 bases, and 3 bases lay outside the gene matches. Germline V gene data show CDR1 as SGHRS and CDR2 as YFSETQ. The CDR3 DNA reads as TGCGCCAGCAGCTTGGCAGGACAGGGGCATCAGCCCCAGCATTTT. This gives the protein CASSLAGQGHQPQHF.

This clonotype was detected a few times. V is TRBV12-3 or TRBV12-4 and J is TRBJ2-7; 8 bases match TRBD1. V lost 4 bases to trimming and J lost 2 bases; unmatched junction nucleotides: 1. The CDR3 runs to 13 residues. The CDR3, as DNA: TGTGCCAGCAGTTGGACAGGGACCTACGAGCAGTACTTC. Translation gives CASSWTGTYEQYF.

The V and J genes are TRBV4-3 and TRBJ2-1; 7 nucleotides agree with TRBD2. Germline V gene sequence: CDR1 LGHNA, CDR2 YSLEER. The CDR3 totals 17 residues. After removal of 0 bases from V and 8 bases from J, the junction contained 13 bases not matched to a gene. As DNA, the CDR3 is TGCGCCAGCAGCCAAGATCTTGGGCTAGCGGTGACGGATGAGCAGTTCTTC. Amino acids: CASSQDLGLAVTDEQFF.

This clonotype was counted between two and nine times. The CDR3, as DNA: TGTGCCTGGACCCCAGGGGCGCAGGATGAGCAGTTCTTC. This codes for CAWTPGAQDEQFF. The chain employs TRBV30 and TRBJ2-1; D perhaps matches TRBD1 (6 bases). The germline V gene has CDR1 GTSNPN and CDR2 SVGIG (reference sequence). V shed 4 bases and J shed 8 bases, with 15 bases lying between them. CDR3 size: 13 residues.

The chain joins TRBV29-1 to TRBJ2-7; 7 positions agree with TRBD1. Germline-derived CDR1 and CDR2 are SQVTM and ANQGSEA. The CDR3 is made up of 18 amino acids. J lost 2 bases, V lost 5 bases, and 21 bases had no gene match. This CDR3 is CSVQTYRPRDRITYEQYF. In nucleotides, the CDR3 is TGCAGCGTTCAGACCTACCGCCCCCGGGACAGAATAACCTACGAGCAGTACTTC.

V usage is TRBV4-1 and J usage is TRBJ1-2; tentative D call: TRBD1 (5 bases). This CDR3 has 14 amino acids. Deletions cut 6 bases from V and 7 bases from J, with 18 bases between. The germline CDR1 and CDR2 sequences are MGHRA and YSYEKL. The DNA for the CDR3 is TGCGCCAGCAGTCTCGCGAGCGGGGGTGTTGGCTACACCTTC. It yields the protein CASSLASGGVGYTF.

This clonotype was recorded a few times. This sequence joins TRBV5-1 and TRBJ2-5; D remains ambiguous. The germline V and J ends were trimmed by 1 base and 5 bases, with 12 bases remaining between them. The germline V gene has CDR1 SGHRS and CDR2 YFSETQ. The CDR3 length is 14 residues. The CDR3 here is CASSLRPLGETQYF. Here the CDR3 DNA reads TGCGCCAGCAGCTTGCGGCCTTTAGGGGAGACCCAGTACTTC.